The 16 T cell receptor beta chains below all came from one sample that was sequenced in a study of OX40 agonist ivuxolimab in advanced cancers. Method: immunoSEQ multiplex PCR; TCRdb's copy keeps in-frame clones and lacks some. The sample lists tens of thousands of clones, about 88% occurring once. This material consisted of CD4+ or CD8+ T cells sorted from blood, taken in a trial of the OX40 agonist ivuxolimab. Every receptor here comes from an adult with an advanced solid tumor such as melanoma, head and neck, liver or kidney cancer.

The chain employs TRBV18 and TRBJ2-7; the D call may be TRBD1 or TRBD2 (6 bases each). The CDR3 loop spans 13 amino acids. Germline assignment: CDR1 KGHSH and CDR2 LQKENI. V lost 6 bases and J lost 6, with 15 bases in between. CDR3 loop: CASSPQGGGEQYF. The DNA of the CDR3 is TGTGCCAGCTCTCCCCAAGGAGGGGGCGAGCAGTACTTC.

The CDR3 loop is CASSLSTTNTDTQYF. The CDR3 bases are TGTGCCAGCAGTTTATCCACGACTAACACAGATACGCAGTATTTT. The J gene is TRBJ2-3, the V gene TRBV27; the D gene is possibly TRBD2 (5 bases). The CDR3 is made up of 15 amino acids. Trimming pared 0 bases from V and 2 bases from J, leaving 9 bases between. Germline CDR1 and CDR2: MNHEY and SMNVEV (reference sequence).

This chain uses TRBV5-1 with TRBJ1-2; no clear D. The CDR3 contains 14 residues. Germline CDR1 SGHRS, CDR2 YFSETQ. Between the trimmed V and J ends, which lost 0 bases and 0 bases, there was a span of 6 bases. Here the CDR3 reads CASSLGQANYGYTF. The DNA for the CDR3 is TGCGCCAGCAGCTTGGGGCAGGCTAACTATGGCTACACCTTC.

V and J are TRBV18 and TRBJ1-6; 8 bases match TRBD1. Germline V gene sequence: CDR1 KGHSH, CDR2 LQKENI. V shed 2 bases, J shed 9 bases, and the junction held 3 bases outside the gene matches. The CDR3 has 14 amino acids. The chain's CDR3 is CASSPGQGGSPLHF. CDR3 in DNA: TGTGCCAGCTCACCAGGACAGGGTGGTTCACCCCTCCACTTT. Based on the CDR3 plus reference TRBV18 and TRBJ1-6, the full variable domain is NAGVMQNPRHLVRRRGQEARLRCSPMKGHSHVYWYRQLPEEGLKFMVYLQKENIIDESGMPKERFSAEFPKEGPSILRIQQVVRGDSAAYFCASSPGQGGSPLHFGNGTRLTVT.

V is TRBV6-1 and J is TRBJ1-1; TRBD1 is a possible D gene (5 bases). This CDR3 is 13 amino acids long. Germline values: CDR1 MNHNS, CDR2 SASEGT. With 4 bases removed from V and 3 bases from J, the gap between germline ends came to 9 bases. The CDR3 bases are TGTGCCAGCAGTGCCAGGGATGACACTGAAGCTTTCTTT. Translating it yields CASSARDDTEAFF.

The chain couples TRBV9 to TRBJ1-4, with D possibly being TRBD1 (6 bases). CDR1 and CDR2 from the germline V gene are SGDLS and YYNGEE. CDR3 length: 14 residues. Trimming shortened V by 0 bases and J by 9 bases, and 12 bases separated the two germline ends. Here the CDR3 DNA reads TGTGCCAGCAGCGTAGGGGGGACATACAAAAAACTGTTTTTT. Translated: CASSVGGTYKKLFF.

The CDR3 spells CASSFEGSSSYNEQFF. CDR3 nucleotides: TGTGCCAGCAGTTTTGAGGGGTCGAGCTCCTACAATGAGCAGTTCTTC. This chain links TRBV6-5 with TRBJ2-1; D possibly matches TRBD1 or TRBD2 (5 bases each). This CDR3 is built from 16 residues. Germline loops: CDR1 MNHEY, CDR2 SVGAGI. The V gene lost 4 bases and the J gene lost 0 bases, with 13 bases spanning the gap.

This chain uses TRBV7-9 with TRBJ1-4; 7 bases agree with TRBD1. CDR3 length equals 15 residues. Germline V gene data show CDR1 as SEHNR and CDR2 as FQNEAQ (reference sequence). With V trimmed by 2 bases and J by 0 bases, 0 bases remained unmatched. This CDR3 is CASSLQGATNEKLFF. The CDR3 nucleotides read TGTGCCAGCAGCTTACAGGGGGCAACTAATGAAAAACTGTTTTTT.

The V gene is TRBV4-2, the J gene TRBJ1-2; D not resolved. The germline V gene has CDR1 LGHNA and CDR2 YNFKEQ. The CDR3 is made up of 12 amino acids. With 0 bases removed from V and 4 bases from J, the gap between germline ends came to 3 bases. CDR3 loop: CASSQDAYGYTF. The DNA of the CDR3 is TGTGCCAGCAGCCAAGATGCCTATGGCTACACCTTC.

The chain links TRBV18 to TRBJ1-5; possibly TRBD1 for D (6 bases). Germline V lookup: CDR1 KGHSH, CDR2 LQKENI. The CDR3 spans 15 residues. V was cut by 2 bases and J by 9 bases, with 17 bases left in between. The CDR3 coding sequence is TGTGCCAGCTCACCAGGGCAGGGAGAGGGGGGGCCCCAGCATTTT. Amino acid sequence: CASSPGQGEGGPQHF.

This chain joins TRBV4-2 and TRBJ1-5; D gene ambiguous. V was pared by 0 bases and J by 3 bases, with 12 bases between. Germline V gene lookup returns CDR1 LGHNA and CDR2 YNFKEQ. The CDR3 has 16 amino acids. The CDR3 sequence is CASSQDSGRTNQPQHF. The CDR3 region has the DNA TGTGCCAGCAGCCAAGATTCGGGCAGAACCAATCAGCCCCAGCATTTT.

The gene calls are TRBV4-1 and TRBJ2-6, with D possibly being TRBD1 (6 bases). The CDR3 contains 17 residues. Trimming cost V 1 base and J 1 base, with 11 bases left between them. Germline V lookup: CDR1 MGHRA, CDR2 YSYEKL. DNA of the CDR3: TGCGCCAGCAGCCAAGCGCCCACAGGGTCTGGGGCCAACGTCCTGACTTTC. This gives the protein CASSQAPTGSGANVLTF.

The chain employs TRBV2 and TRBJ2-1, with TRBD1 matching over 8 bases. The CDR3 contains 15 residues. The J segment lost 3 bases and the V segment lost 6 bases, leaving 7 bases of the junction unmatched. Per the germline V gene, CDR1 is SNHLY and CDR2 is FYNNEI. The DNA of the CDR3 is TGTGCCAGCAGCGGCCGGGACAGGAGCTACAATGAGCAGTTCTTC. It is translated as CASSGRDRSYNEQFF.

The V gene is TRBV6-5, the J gene TRBJ2-7; D might be TRBD1 (6 bases). The CDR3 has 15 amino acids. V lost 0 bases, J lost 5 bases, and 14 bases lay in between. Germline V gives CDR1 MNHEY, CDR2 SVGAGI. The CDR3 DNA reads as TGTGCCAGCAGTTACTCTGGGACACCAAACCACGAGCAGTACTTC. This translates into CASSYSGTPNHEQYF.

J is TRBJ2-3 and V is TRBV7-9, with 9 bases that match TRBD1. The CDR3 has 16 amino acids. Trimming at V came to 1 base and at J to 2 bases, leaving 4 bases not matched to a gene. Germline CDR1 SEHNR, CDR2 FQNEAQ (reference sequence). CDR3 region: CASSLEGTGPTDTQYF. The CDR3 nucleotides are TGTGCCAGCAGCTTAGAAGGGACAGGGCCCACAGATACGCAGTATTTT.

The V and J genes are TRBV19 and TRBJ2-3, with D possibly called TRBD1 or TRBD2 (5 bases each). Trimming shortened V by 9 bases and J by 0 bases, and 16 bases separated the two germline ends. CDR3 length: 15 residues. The V gene's germline CDR1 is LNHDA and CDR2 SQIVND (reference sequence). CDR3 in amino acids: CASTWGPESTDTQYF. The DNA of the CDR3 is TGTGCCAGCACCTGGGGACCCGAAAGCACAGATACGCAGTATTTT.